This TCR beta chain was sequenced in a study of T-cell reconstitution after alpha-beta-depleted transplantation in children. This clonotype was observed a handful of times. This CDR3 has 14 residues. The V end lost 4 bases, the J end lost 2 bases, and 12 bases lay between the germline ends. The germline gives CDR1 SQVTM, CDR2 ANQGSEA. For TCRbeta, the library was prepared with unique molecular identifiers. TCRdb ran MiXCR on the PCR reads and lists one entry per CDR3 protein. Of some 500,000 distinct CDR3 sequences listed, 15% to 20% were seen once; the top ten hold approximately 3%. The input for sequencing was PBMCs from the stem cell graft donor, taken from the stem cell graft. V is TRBV29-1 and J is TRBJ1-5, with D possibly being TRBD1 (6 bases). The clonotype was recovered from a human donor who donated a stem cell graft to a child with acute lymphoblastic leukemia. For the CDR3, the DNA is TGCAGCGTTGCCGACAGGTCGGGCAATCAGCCCCAGCATTTT. Amino acid sequence: CSVADRSGNQPQHF. Filled out from reference TRBV29-1 and TRBJ1-5, the complete variable domain reads SAVISQKPSRDICQRGTSLTIQCQVDSQVTMMFWYRQQPGQSLTLIATANQGSEATYESGFVIDKFPISRPNLTFSTLTVSNMSPEDSSIYLCSVADRSGNQPQHFGDGTRLSIL.